This T cell receptor beta chain was captured by sequencing in a study of naive and memory T cell subsets. The study, taken as a whole, reports: Between naive and memory subsets, TCR abundance power law exponents differed. Findings for naive and memory subsets could not be checked against ground truth.

The germline V and J ends were trimmed by 0 bases and 11 bases, with 14 bases remaining between them. This CDR3 has 15 residues. Germline loops: CDR1 MNHEY, CDR2 SVGAGI. This clonotype occurred many times. What it binds is not known. Two oligonucleotides, mixed equimolar, formed the beta constant-region primer covering TRBC1 and TRBC2. Ligated cDNA was amplified by four rounds of PCR with nested alpha and beta constant-region primers and SP2. MiXCR, applied by TCRdb to the UMI-ligation and nested PCR reads, yields one record per CDR3 protein. Among about 120,000 distinct CDR3 sequences listed, 36% were seen once.

The V gene is TRBV6-5, the J gene TRBJ1-6; D gene ambiguous. The sequence derives from a human donor in good health. The sequencing input was central memory CD4+ T cells from blood. DNA for the CDR3: TGTGCCAGCAGTTACTCGGTGAGGACGGAAACACCCCTCCACTTT. This sequence encodes CASSYSVRTETPLHF.